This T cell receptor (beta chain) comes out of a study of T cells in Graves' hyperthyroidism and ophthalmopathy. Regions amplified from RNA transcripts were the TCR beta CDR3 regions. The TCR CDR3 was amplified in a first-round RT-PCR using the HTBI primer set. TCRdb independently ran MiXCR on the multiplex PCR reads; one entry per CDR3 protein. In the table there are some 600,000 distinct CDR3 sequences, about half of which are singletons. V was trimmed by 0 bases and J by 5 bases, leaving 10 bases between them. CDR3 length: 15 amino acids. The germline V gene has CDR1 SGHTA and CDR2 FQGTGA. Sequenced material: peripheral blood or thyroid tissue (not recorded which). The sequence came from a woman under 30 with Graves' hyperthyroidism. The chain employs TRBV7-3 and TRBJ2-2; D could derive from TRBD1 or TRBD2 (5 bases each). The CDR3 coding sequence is TGTGCCAGCAGCTTAACTCGGGACGATACCGGGGAGCTGTTTTTT. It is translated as CASSLTRDDTGELFF.